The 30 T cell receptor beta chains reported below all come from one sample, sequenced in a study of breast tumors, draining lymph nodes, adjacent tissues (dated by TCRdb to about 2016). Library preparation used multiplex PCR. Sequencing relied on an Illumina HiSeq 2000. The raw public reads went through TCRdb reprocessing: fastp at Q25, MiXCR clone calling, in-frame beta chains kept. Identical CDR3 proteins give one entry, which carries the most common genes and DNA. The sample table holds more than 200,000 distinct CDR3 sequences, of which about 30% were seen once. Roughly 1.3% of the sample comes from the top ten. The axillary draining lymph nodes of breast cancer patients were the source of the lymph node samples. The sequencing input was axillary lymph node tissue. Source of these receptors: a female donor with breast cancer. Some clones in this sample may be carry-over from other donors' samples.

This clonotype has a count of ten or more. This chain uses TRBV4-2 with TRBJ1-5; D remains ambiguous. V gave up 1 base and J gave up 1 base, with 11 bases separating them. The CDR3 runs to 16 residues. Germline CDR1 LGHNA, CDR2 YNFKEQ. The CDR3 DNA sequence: TGTGCCAGCAGCCAAGGTGGCGCGGGGAGCAATCAGCCCCAGCATTTT. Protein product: CASSQGGAGSNQPQHF.

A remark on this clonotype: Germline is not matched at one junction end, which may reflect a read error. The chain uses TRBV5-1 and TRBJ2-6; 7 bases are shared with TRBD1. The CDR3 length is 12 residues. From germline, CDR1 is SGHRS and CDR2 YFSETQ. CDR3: CASSINRGTEAF. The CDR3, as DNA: TGCGCCAGCAGCATCAACAGGGGCACTGAAGCTTTC.

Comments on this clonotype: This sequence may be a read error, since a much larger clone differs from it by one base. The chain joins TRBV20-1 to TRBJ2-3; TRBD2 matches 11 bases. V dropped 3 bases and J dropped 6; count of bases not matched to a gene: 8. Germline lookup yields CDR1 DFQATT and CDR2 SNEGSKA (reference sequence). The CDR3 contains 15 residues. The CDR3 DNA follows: TGCAGTGCTAGCCGACCACTAGCGGGAGCTGATACGCAGTATTTT. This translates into CSASRPLAGADTQYF.

CDR3 nucleotides: TGTGCCAGCAGCTTAGGACGGGCGATGAGCTCTGGGGCCAACGTCCTGACTTTC. This translates into CASSLGRAMSSGANVLTF. The chain links TRBV5-5 to TRBJ2-6; D is uncertain. The V gene lost 2 bases and the J gene lost 0 bases, with 15 bases spanning the gap. Germline V lookup: CDR1 SGHKS, CDR2 YYEKEE (reference sequence). This CDR3 spans 18 amino acids.

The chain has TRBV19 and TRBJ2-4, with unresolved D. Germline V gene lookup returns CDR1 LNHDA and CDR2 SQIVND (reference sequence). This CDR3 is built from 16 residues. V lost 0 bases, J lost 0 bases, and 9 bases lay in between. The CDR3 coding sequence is TGTGCCAGTAGTATAGACAGGACCCTAGCCAAAAACATTCAGTACTTC. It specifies CASSIDRTLAKNIQYF.

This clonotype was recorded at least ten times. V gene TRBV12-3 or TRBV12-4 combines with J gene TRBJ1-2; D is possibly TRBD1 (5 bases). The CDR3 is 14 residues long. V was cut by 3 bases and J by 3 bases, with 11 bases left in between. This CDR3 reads CASSLGGDYYGYTF. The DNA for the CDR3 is TGTGCCAGCAGTTTGGGGGGGGACTACTATGGCTACACCTTC.

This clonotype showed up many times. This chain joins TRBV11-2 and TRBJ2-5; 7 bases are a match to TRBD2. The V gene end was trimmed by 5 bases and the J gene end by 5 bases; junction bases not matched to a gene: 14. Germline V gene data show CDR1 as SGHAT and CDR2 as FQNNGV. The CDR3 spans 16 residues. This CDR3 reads CASSRPRPSGSETQYF. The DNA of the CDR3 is TGTGCCAGCAGCCGCCCGAGACCTAGCGGTTCGGAGACCCAGTACTTC.

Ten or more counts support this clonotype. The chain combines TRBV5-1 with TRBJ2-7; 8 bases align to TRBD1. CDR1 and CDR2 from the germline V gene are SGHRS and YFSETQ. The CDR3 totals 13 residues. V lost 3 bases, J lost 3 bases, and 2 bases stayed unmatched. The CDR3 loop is CASSWGTGYEQYF. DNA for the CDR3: TGCGCCAGCAGCTGGGGGACAGGCTACGAGCAGTACTTC.

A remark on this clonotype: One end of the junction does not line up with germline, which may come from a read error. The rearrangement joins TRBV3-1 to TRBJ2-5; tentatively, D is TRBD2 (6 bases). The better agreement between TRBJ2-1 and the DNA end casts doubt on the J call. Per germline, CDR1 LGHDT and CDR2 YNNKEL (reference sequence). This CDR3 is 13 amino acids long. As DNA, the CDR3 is TGTCCCAGCAGCCTCCGCGGGATATATGAGCAGTTCTTC. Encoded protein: CPSSLRGIYEQFF.

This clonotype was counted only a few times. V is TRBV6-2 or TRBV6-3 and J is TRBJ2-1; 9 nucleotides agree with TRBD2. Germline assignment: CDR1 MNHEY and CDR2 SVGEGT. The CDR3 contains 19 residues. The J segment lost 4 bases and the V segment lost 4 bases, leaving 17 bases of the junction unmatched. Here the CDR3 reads CASSSRRGRDGRIYNEQFF. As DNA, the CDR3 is TGTGCCAGCAGTTCACGACGCGGGAGGGACGGGAGGATTTACAATGAGCAGTTCTTC.

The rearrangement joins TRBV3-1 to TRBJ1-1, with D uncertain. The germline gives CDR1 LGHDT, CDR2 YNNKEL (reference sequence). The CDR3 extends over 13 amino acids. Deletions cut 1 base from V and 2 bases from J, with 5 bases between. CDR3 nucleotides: TGTGCCAGCAGCCAAGGAAGTAACACTGAAGCTTTCTTT. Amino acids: CASSQGSNTEAFF.

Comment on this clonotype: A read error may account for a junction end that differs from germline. The CDR3, as DNA: TGCAGTGCTTTATCGGGACTACAACCCTCCGAGCGGTACTTC. The encoded protein is CSALSGLQPSERYF. V is TRBV20-1 and J is TRBJ2-7, with 7 bases identical to TRBD2. The CDR3 extends over 14 amino acids. Germline CDR1 DFQATT, CDR2 SNEGSKA (reference sequence).

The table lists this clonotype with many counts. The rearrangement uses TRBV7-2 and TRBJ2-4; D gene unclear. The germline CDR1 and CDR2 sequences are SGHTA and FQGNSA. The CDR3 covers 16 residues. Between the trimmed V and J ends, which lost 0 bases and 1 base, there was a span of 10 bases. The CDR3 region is CASSLAGSAAKNIQYF. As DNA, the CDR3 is TGTGCCAGCAGCTTAGCGGGGTCTGCGGCCAAAAACATTCAGTACTTC.

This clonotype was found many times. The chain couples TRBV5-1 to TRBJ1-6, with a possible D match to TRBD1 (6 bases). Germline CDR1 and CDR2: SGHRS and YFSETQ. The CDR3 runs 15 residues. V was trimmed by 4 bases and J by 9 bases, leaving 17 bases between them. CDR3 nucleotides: TGCGCCAGCAGCGGGGGCGCAGTCCCGGGTTCACCCCTCCACTTT. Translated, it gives CASSGGAVPGSPLHF.

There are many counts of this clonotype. CDR3 loop: CASSSGSSGEKLFF. CDR3 DNA: TGTGCCAGTAGTTCGGGGAGTAGTGGGGAAAAACTGTTTTTT. The gene calls are TRBV19 and TRBJ1-4; D ambiguous. Germline values: CDR1 LNHDA, CDR2 SQIVND (reference sequence). The CDR3 runs 14 residues. V shed 5 bases and J shed 8 bases, with 15 bases lying between them.

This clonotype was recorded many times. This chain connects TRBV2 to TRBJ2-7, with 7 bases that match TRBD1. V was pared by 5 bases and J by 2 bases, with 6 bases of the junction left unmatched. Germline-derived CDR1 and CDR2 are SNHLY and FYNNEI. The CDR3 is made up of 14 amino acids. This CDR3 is CASSIQGRTYEQYF. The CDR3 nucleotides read TGTGCCAGCAGTATACAGGGGCGGACCTACGAGCAGTACTTC.

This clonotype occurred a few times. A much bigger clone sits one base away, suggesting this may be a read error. The CDR3 region is CASSQFRAGLSRAEQFF. Written as DNA, the CDR3 is TGTGCCAGCAGCCAATTCAGGGCTGGGCTTTCCCGAGCTGAGCAGTTCTTC. This sequence joins TRBV14 and TRBJ2-1; possibly TRBD1 for D (5 bases). Germline-derived CDR1 and CDR2 are SGHDN and FVKESK. This CDR3 region has 17 residues. The germline V and J ends were trimmed by 2 bases and 9 bases, with 23 bases remaining between them.

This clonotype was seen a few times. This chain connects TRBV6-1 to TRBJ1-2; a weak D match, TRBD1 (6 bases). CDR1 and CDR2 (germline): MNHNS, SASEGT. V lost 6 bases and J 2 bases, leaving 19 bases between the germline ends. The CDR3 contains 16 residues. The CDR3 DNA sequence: TGTGCCAGCAGGCAAACCCCAGGGGAAGGCAACTATGGCTACACCTTC. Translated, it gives CASRQTPGEGNYGYTF.

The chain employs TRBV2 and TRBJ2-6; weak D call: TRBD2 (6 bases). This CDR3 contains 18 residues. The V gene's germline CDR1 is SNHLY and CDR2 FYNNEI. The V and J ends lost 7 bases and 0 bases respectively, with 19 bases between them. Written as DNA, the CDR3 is TGTGCCAGCACCATCGGGGGAGACTATAGCTCTGGGGCCAACGTCCTGACTTTC. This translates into CASTIGGDYSSGANVLTF.

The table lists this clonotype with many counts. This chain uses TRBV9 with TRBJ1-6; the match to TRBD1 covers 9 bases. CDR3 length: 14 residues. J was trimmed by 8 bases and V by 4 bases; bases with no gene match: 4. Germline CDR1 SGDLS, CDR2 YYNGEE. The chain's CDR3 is CASSPRQGDSPLHF. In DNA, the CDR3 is TGTGCCAGCAGCCCAAGACAGGGGGATTCACCCCTCCACTTT.

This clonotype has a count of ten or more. The CDR3 DNA reads as TGCGCCAGCAGCAAGGATAATATGGCCGGGGAGCTGTTTTTT. It encodes CASSKDNMAGELFF. V usage is TRBV5-1 and J usage is TRBJ2-2; no reliable D call. CDR1 SGHRS and CDR2 YFSETQ come from the germline V gene. This CDR3 is 14 amino acids long. Trimming cost V 4 bases and J 6 bases, with 13 bases left between them.

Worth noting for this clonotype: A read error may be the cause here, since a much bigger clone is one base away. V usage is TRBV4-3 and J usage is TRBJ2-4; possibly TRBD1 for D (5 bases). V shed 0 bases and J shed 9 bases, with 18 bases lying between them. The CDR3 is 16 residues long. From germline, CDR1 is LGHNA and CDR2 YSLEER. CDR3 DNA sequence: TGCGCCAGCAGCCAAGATGGACCCACAGGACGGGCCATTCAGTACTTC. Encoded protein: CASSQDGPTGRAIQYF.

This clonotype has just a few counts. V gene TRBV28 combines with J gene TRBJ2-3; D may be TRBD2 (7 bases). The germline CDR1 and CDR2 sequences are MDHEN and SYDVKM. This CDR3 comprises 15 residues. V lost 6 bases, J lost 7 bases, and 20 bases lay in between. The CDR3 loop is CASSGRGGGLNTQYF. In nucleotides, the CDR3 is TGTGCCAGCAGCGGTAGAGGGGGGGGGTTAAATACGCAGTATTTT.

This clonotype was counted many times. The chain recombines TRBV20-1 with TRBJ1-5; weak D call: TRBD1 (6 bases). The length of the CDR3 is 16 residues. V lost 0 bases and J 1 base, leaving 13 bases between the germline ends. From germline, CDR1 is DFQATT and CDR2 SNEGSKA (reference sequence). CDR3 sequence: CSARDGRDTSNQPQHF. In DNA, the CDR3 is TGCAGTGCTAGAGATGGTCGGGACACCAGCAATCAGCCCCAGCATTTT.

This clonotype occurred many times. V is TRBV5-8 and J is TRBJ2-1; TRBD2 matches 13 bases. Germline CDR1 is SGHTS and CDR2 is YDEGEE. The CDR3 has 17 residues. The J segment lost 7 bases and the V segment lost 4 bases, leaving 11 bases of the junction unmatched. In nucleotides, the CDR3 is TGTGCCAGCAGCCCGTCCCGACTAGCGGGAGGCGGGAATGAGCAGTTCTTC. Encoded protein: CASSPSRLAGGGNEQFF.

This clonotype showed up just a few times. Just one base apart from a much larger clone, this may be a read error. CDR3 DNA: TGTGCCAGCAGCCCGGGGGCCTCCTCCAATGAGCAGTTCTTC. Translating gives CASSPGASSNEQFF. The chain combines TRBV11-2 with TRBJ2-1; D assignment may be TRBD1 or TRBD2 (6 bases each). The CDR3 totals 14 residues. CDR1 is SGHAT, CDR2 FQNNGV, per germline. Together with reference TRBV11-2 and TRBJ2-1, the CDR3 gives the full variable domain: EAGVAQSPRYKIIEKRQSVAFWCNPISGHATLYWYQQILGQGPKLLIQFQNNGVVDDSQLPKDRFSAERLKGVDSTLKIQPAKLEDSAVYLCASSPGASSNEQFFGPGTRLTVL.

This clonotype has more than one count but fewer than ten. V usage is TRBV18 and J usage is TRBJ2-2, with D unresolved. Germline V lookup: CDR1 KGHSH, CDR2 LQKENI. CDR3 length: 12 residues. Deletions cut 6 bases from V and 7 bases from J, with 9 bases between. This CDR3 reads CASSLRFGELFF. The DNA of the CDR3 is TGTGCCAGCTCTTTAAGGTTCGGGGAGCTGTTTTTT.

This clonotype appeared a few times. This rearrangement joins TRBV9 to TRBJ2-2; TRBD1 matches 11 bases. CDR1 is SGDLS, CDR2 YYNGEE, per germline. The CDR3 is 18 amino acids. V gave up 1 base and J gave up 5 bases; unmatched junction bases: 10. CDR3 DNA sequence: TGTGCCAGCAGCGTAAACAGGGGGGGACAGGGGGAAACCGGGGAGCTGTTTTTT. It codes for CASSVNRGGQGETGELFF.

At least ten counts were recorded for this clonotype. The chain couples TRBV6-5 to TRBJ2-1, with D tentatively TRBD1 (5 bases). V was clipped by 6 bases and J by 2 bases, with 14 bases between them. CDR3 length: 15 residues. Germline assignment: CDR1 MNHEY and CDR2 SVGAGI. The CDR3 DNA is TGTGCCAGCAGCCCCGACAGCGCTCCCTACAATGAGCAGTTCTTC. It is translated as CASSPDSAPYNEQFF.

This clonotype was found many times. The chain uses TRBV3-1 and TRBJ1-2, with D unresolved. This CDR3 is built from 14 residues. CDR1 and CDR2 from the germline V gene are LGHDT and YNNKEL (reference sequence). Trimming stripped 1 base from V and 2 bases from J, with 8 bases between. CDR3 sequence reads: CASSQGTGNYGYTF. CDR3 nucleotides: TGTGCCAGCAGCCAAGGGACTGGGAACTATGGCTACACCTTC.